This T cell receptor beta chain derives from a study of Ad26.COV2.S vaccination and SARS-CoV-2 variants. As for the study in general: Recipients of Ad26.COV2.S got it intramuscularly, once or twice 56 days apart. Study-level points and caveats: Researchers cautioned that TCR breadth and depth analyses may have underestimated total T cell responses. Compared with placebo recipients, vaccine recipients had higher spike-specific TCR breadth.

Repertoires were generated with immunoSEQ multiplex PCR, while TCRdb's copy carries only in-frame clones and drops some. The sample shows about 320,000 clones, 75% to 90% of them seen only once. Concerning this clone: Its matching antigen is unknown.

The CDR3 consists of 15 residues. Between the trimmed V and J ends, which lost 0 bases and 9 bases, there was a span of 17 bases. As to treatment: 19 received Ad26.COV2.S at low or high dose, single or two shots; 5 received placebo; per-sample allocation not given. At day 63 after the first vaccine or placebo injection, samples were drawn. Boston supplied an adult donor aged 18-55 years. The input for sequencing was peripheral blood, taken in a trial of Ad26.COV2.S vaccine versus placebo. The receptor was isolated from a person aged 18-60 years who received the Ad26.COV2.S COVID-19 vaccine or a placebo. The rearrangement uses TRBV23-1 and TRBJ1-2; D is unclear. Being an ORF, TRBV23-1 has a function that is uncertain. CDR3 nucleotides: TGCGCCAGCAGTCAATCGAGAGGTCCGGGGTCTCGCTACACCTTC. The encoded protein is CASSQSRGPGSRYTF.